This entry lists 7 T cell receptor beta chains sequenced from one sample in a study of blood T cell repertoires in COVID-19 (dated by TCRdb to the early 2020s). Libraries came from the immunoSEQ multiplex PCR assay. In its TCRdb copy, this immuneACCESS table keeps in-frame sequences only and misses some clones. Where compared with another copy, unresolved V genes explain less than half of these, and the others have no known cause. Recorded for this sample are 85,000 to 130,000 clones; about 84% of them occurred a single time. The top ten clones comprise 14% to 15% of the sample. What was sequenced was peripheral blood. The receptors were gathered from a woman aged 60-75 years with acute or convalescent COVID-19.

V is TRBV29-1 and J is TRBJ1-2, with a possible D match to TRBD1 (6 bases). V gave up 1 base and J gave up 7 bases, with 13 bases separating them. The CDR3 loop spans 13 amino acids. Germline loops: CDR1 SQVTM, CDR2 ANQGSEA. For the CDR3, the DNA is TGCAGCGTTGAAGGTATCAGGGGAAGTGGCTACACCTTC. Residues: CSVEGIRGSGYTF.

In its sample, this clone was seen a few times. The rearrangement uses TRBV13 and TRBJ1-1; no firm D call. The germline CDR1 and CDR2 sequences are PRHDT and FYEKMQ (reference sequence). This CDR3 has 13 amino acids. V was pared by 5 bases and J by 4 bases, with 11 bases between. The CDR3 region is CASSPTSGTEAFF. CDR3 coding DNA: TGTGCCAGCAGCCCGACCTCGGGCACTGAAGCTTTCTTT.

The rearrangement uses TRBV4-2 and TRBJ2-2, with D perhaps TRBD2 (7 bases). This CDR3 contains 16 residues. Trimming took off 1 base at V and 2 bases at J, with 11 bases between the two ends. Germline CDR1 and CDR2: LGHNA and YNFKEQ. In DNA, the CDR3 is TGTGCCAGCAGCCAAGGGGCGGGGGCCAACACCGGGGAGCTGTTTTTT. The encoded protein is CASSQGAGANTGELFF.

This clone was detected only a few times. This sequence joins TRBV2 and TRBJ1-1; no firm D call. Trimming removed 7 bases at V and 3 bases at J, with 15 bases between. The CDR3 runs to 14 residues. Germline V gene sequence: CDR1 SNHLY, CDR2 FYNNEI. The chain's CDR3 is CASNAGFEDTEAFF. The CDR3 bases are TGTGCCAGCAACGCGGGCTTCGAGGACACTGAAGCTTTCTTT. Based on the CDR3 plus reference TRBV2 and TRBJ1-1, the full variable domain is EPEVTQTPSHQVTQMGQEVILRCVPISNHLYFYWYRQILGQKVEFLVSFYNNEISEKSEIFDDQFSVERPDGSNFTLKIRSTKLEDSAMYFCASNAGFEDTEAFFGQGTRLTVV.

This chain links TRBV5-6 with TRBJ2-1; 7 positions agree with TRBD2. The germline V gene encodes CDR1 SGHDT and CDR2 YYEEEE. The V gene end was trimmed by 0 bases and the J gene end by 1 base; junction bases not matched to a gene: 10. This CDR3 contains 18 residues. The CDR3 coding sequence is TGTGCCAGCAGCTTGGTTGAGGGCGGGAGTAATTCCTACAATGAGCAGTTCTTC. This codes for CASSLVEGGSNSYNEQFF.

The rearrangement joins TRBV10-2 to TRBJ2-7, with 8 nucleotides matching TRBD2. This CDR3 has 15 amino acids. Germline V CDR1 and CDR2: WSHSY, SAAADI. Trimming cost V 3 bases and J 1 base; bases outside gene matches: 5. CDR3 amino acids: CASSDGAGGSYEQYF. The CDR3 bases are TGCGCCAGCAGTGATGGGGCGGGAGGATCCTACGAGCAGTACTTC.

The CDR3 is CASSPGLAGSYEQYF. The DNA for the CDR3 is TGTGCCAGCAGCCCCGGACTAGCGGGCTCCTACGAGCAGTACTTC. V gene TRBV11-2 combines with J gene TRBJ2-7; 11 bases line up with TRBD2. V lost 5 bases, J lost 0 bases, and 3 bases stayed unmatched. The CDR3 spans 15 residues. Germline V gene sequence: CDR1 SGHAT, CDR2 FQNNGV.